The rows below give T cell receptor beta chains drawn from one sample of a study of blood T cells in healthy people across ages. TCRdb re-called the 5' RACE reads through MiXCR, storing one row per CDR3 protein. The sample includes roughly 1,000,000 distinct CDR3 sequences, approximately 25% seen only once; the top ten take around 0.75%. These data were also reused for a study on T cells of mothers and their children.

Sequencing was carried out using blood. The receptors shown here come from a girl aged 2-10 years in good health. The CDR3 runs from the conserved cysteine through the conserved F or W. The D gene is left open where the match is weak.

CDR3aa | v_gene | len | d_gene
CSAKGVADYEQYF | TRBV29-1 | 13 | .
CASSSVTTSGDNEQFF | TRBV12-3/TRBV12-4 | 16 | TRBD2
CSATSSYNEQFF | TRBV29-1 | 12 | .
CASSARDTEAFF | TRBV5-1 | 12 | .
CASSQDLGTGNEQYF | TRBV4-2 | 15 | TRBD1
CASKGGITFF | TRBV12-3/TRBV12-4 | 10 | .
CASSYPGQAYEQYF | TRBV28 | 14 | .
CSVEAGYRPGNEQFF | TRBV29-1 | 15 | .
CASSLESSGNIQYF | TRBV5-1 | 14 | .
CSVEGPLGPRGDEQYF | TRBV29-1 | 16 | .
CASSQAPSGITDTQYF | TRBV16 | 16 | TRBD2
CSARSGGPDTQYF | TRBV20-1 | 13 | TRBD2
CSARGTSGRSTDTQYF | TRBV20-1 | 16 | TRBD2
CSGYLMGLNTEAFF | TRBV29-1 | 14 | .
CSVEDSFTLGGYTF | TRBV29-1 | 14 | .
CASSQGTHYGYTF | TRBV4-1 | 13 | .
CASSLTGSNENIQYF | TRBV7-2 | 15 | .
CASSDSGAGTDTQYF | TRBV5-1 | 15 | TRBD2
CATSDSRVGGNQPQHF | TRBV24-1 | 16 | .
CASSLSSGGSEQYF | TRBV27 | 14 | .
CASSPGGWYIQYF | TRBV6-6 | 13 | .
CASTTPGGTNEQFF | TRBV7-2 | 14 | .
CASSDGQGMGYTF | TRBV6-1 | 13 | .
CASSQDSTAEGYNEQFF | TRBV4-3 | 17 | .
CSVGPTGSYNEQFF | TRBV20-1 | 14 | .
CASSLGGGNEQFF | TRBV7-9 | 13 | .
CASTYWTGSYGYTF | TRBV12-3/TRBV12-4 | 14 | TRBD1
CSARAESVADTQYF | TRBV20-1 | 14 | .
CASTQLGSNSPLHF | TRBV12-3/TRBV12-4 | 14 | .
CASSDSNQPQHF | TRBV10-1 | 12 | .
CASSSMTELFF | TRBV7-2 | 11 | .
CASSPTMGLAGGEQYF | TRBV9 | 16 | TRBD2
CASSQDPRLDTEAFF | TRBV4-3 | 15 | .
CASSGGGRDNEKLFF | TRBV9 | 15 | TRBD1
CASSETGAGEQYF | TRBV6-4 | 13 | .
CASSTSGLQKPGKLFF | TRBV2 | 16 | .
CASSPMGGGEQYF | TRBV12-3/TRBV12-4 | 13 | TRBD2
CSVGAGPITDTQYF | TRBV29-1 | 14 | .
CASSIDRGRQTQYF | TRBV6-5 | 14 | TRBD1
CASSIRKGNTEAFF | TRBV7-2 | 14 | .
CAISKGSGANVLTF | TRBV10-3 | 14 | .
CASNDRQEQPQHF | TRBV19 | 13 | .
CASSGIGVTEAFF | TRBV28 | 13 | .
CSVRGGDMNTEAFF | TRBV29-1 | 14 | .
CASSAGRRKGEQFF | TRBV4-1 | 14 | .
CASSLLRSQETQYF | TRBV28 | 14 | .
CASSLIAWANTDTQYF | TRBV7-9 | 16 | .